This TCR beta chain was retrieved from a study of T-cell reconstitution after alpha-beta-depleted transplantation in children. Findings and caveats of the study: Newly produced T cells mostly accounted for T-cell counts and diversity one year post-transplant.

This CDR3 region has 13 residues. This sample's TCRbeta library carried unique molecular identifier barcodes. In TCRdb, the PCR reads were re-called with MiXCR into one record per CDR3 protein. Of about 300,000 distinct CDR3 sequences listed, roughly 8.2% are singletons. This clonotype was detected many times. Its specificity is unknown. At one end, the junction sequence differs from germline, possibly due to a read error. The V and J genes are TRBV12-3 or TRBV12-4 and TRBJ1-3, with 7 bases that match TRBD1. The source material was peripheral blood, sampled 360 days after TCRalphabeta/CD19-depleted stem cell transplant. The TCR sequence derives from a female patient aged 2-9 years who had a stem cell transplant for Fanconi anemia, so the T cells may come from the graft donor. CDR3 loop: CASSRSWRTGRFF. The CDR3 region has the DNA TGTGCCAGCAGTCGATCCTGGCGGACAGGTCGATTTTTT.